This T cell receptor beta chain was captured by sequencing in a study of control samples from healthy donors and cancer patients. The assay was immunoSEQ multiplex PCR, and TCRdb's table has in-frame clones only and misses some. Among about 100,000 clones, roughly 84% were seen once, and the ten largest hold 18%. With 7 bases removed from V and 2 bases from J, the gap between germline ends came to 11 bases. The CDR3 has 13 residues. This clone occurred once. The V call is TRBV12-3 or TRBV12-4, the J call TRBJ2-5; D uncertain. The sequenced material came from blood. The clonotype comes from a woman between 50 and 59 years old in good health. For the CDR3, the DNA is TGTGCCAGCAAGTCGGGCTTGCAAGAGACCCAGTACTTC. Amino acid sequence: CASKSGLQETQYF.